The 13 T cell receptor beta chains in this list originate from one sample, sequenced in a study of B cell selection in AIRE deficiency. Sorting defined conventional CD4 T cells as CD4+CD127+. The method was immunoSEQ multiplex PCR; TCRdb's version includes in-frame clones alone and lacks a portion of them. The table lists about 21,000 clones, 97% of them singletons, with about 0.19% in the top ten. Material for sequencing was conventional CD4+ T cells sorted from PBMCs. The receptors here all came from a human donor with AIRE deficiency.

The chain links TRBV25-1 to TRBJ2-7; 15 nucleotides line up with TRBD2. Germline CDR1 reads MGHDK; CDR2 reads SYGVNS. Trimming took 4 bases from V and 3 from J; bases not matched to a gene: 7. This CDR3 contains 17 residues. The CDR3 loop reads CASSGPPGLAGGYEQYF. CDR3 DNA: TGTGCCAGCAGTGGCCCCCCGGGACTAGCGGGAGGCTACGAGCAGTACTTC.

This rearrangement joins TRBV27 to TRBJ2-5, with D hard to call. V dropped 2 bases and J dropped 5 bases, with 12 bases sitting between them. This CDR3 is built from 14 residues. CDR1 and CDR2 from the germline V gene are MNHEY and SMNVEV (reference sequence). CDR3 region: CASSLTGPRETQYF. Written as DNA, the CDR3 is TGTGCCAGCAGTTTAACCGGGCCCCGGGAGACCCAGTACTTC.

The rearrangement joins TRBV4-2 to TRBJ2-1, with 7 bases lining up with TRBD2. V dropped 1 base and J dropped 3; count of bases not matched to a gene: 6. The CDR3 contains 16 residues. The germline gives CDR1 LGHNA, CDR2 YNFKEQ. The CDR3 DNA follows: TGTGCCAGCAGCCAAGTATTTCAGCGGGACTACAATGAGCAGTTCTTC. Protein sequence: CASSQVFQRDYNEQFF.

The V and J genes are TRBV5-6 and TRBJ2-1, with 14 positions matching TRBD2. Germline loops: CDR1 SGHDT, CDR2 YYEEEE. The V segment lost 2 bases and the J segment 7 bases; nucleotides outside the gene matches: 5. This CDR3 has 16 residues. The DNA of the CDR3 is TGTGCCAGCAGCTTACCGGGACTAGCGGGAGTAAATGAGCAGTTCTTC. Translated: CASSLPGLAGVNEQFF.

The chain recombines TRBV6-6 with TRBJ1-2; 9 positions agree with TRBD1. Germline CDR1 is MNHNY and CDR2 is SVGAGI (reference sequence). The J segment lost 3 bases and the V segment lost 6 bases, leaving 8 bases of the junction unmatched. This CDR3 has 15 amino acids. CDR3 nucleotide sequence: TGTGCCAGCAGGATGTACAGGGGGCTCGACTATGGCTACACCTTC. Translating it yields CASRMYRGLDYGYTF.

The gene calls are TRBV6-5 and TRBJ2-5; D is unclear. Germline CDR1 MNHEY, CDR2 SVGAGI. The V gene lost 5 bases and the J gene lost 0 bases, with 7 bases spanning the gap. CDR3 length: 13 amino acids. The CDR3 region is CASSPDDQETQYF. CDR3 bases: TGTGCCAGCAGTCCAGACGACCAAGAGACCCAGTACTTC.

V usage is TRBV4-1 and J usage is TRBJ1-2, with TRBD1 matching over 9 bases. This CDR3 spans 16 amino acids. Trimming cost V 0 bases and J 4 bases; bases outside gene matches: 6. Germline V gene data show CDR1 as MGHRA and CDR2 as YSYEKL. The CDR3, as DNA: TGCGCCAGCAGCCAAGAAGCGGGACAGGGAGGCTATGGCTACACCTTC. Residues: CASSQEAGQGGYGYTF.

The CDR3 is CASSFGQKPNYGYTF. The CDR3 DNA is TGCGCCAGCAGCTTCGGACAGAAGCCTAACTATGGCTACACCTTC. The chain uses TRBV5-1 and TRBJ1-2; possibly TRBD1 for D (6 bases). Trimming left V 2 bases short and J 0 bases short, with 11 bases between. CDR3 size: 15 residues. Germline V gene data show CDR1 as SGHRS and CDR2 as YFSETQ.

The V gene is TRBV28, the J gene TRBJ1-2; D gene unclear. V was shortened by 5 bases and J by 1 base, with 17 bases between the two germline ends. The CDR3 contains 16 residues. Per the germline V gene, CDR1 is MDHEN and CDR2 is SYDVKM. CDR3 sequence: CASSPSAAGDNYGYTF. The CDR3 DNA sequence: TGTGCCAGCAGTCCCTCGGCTGCGGGCGATAACTATGGCTACACCTTC.

The chain is built from TRBV27 and TRBJ2-1; D possibly corresponds to TRBD2 (6 bases). CDR3 size: 15 residues. With 2 bases removed from V and 7 bases from J, the gap between germline ends came to 15 bases. Germline lookup yields CDR1 MNHEY and CDR2 SMNVEV (reference sequence). In nucleotides, the CDR3 is TGTGCCAGCAGTTTAACCCCTAGCGCTTCGAATGAGCAGTTCTTC. It codes for CASSLTPSASNEQFF.

The chain uses TRBV7-9 and TRBJ2-1; maybe TRBD2 (5 bases). The germline CDR1 and CDR2 sequences are SEHNR and FQNEAQ (reference sequence). Trimming removed 2 bases at V and 0 bases at J, with 11 bases between. The CDR3 consists of 16 residues. In nucleotides, the CDR3 is TGTGCCAGCAGCTTACGGACTGGGCCCTCCTACAATGAGCAGTTCTTC. Translating it yields CASSLRTGPSYNEQFF.

The chain joins TRBV5-4 to TRBJ1-1; 7 nucleotides line up with TRBD1. The CDR3 totals 17 residues. Trimming at V came to 4 bases and at J to 0 bases, leaving 12 bases not matched to a gene. Germline V CDR1 and CDR2: SGHNT, YYREEE (reference sequence). The CDR3 sequence is CASSGTRDRHMNTEAFF. CDR3 DNA: TGTGCCAGCAGCGGCACAAGGGACAGACACATGAACACTGAAGCTTTCTTT.

This chain connects TRBV28 to TRBJ2-1, with TRBD2 matching 7 bases. The CDR3 length is 14 residues. The germline CDR1 and CDR2 sequences are MDHEN and SYDVKM. Losses at the gene ends were 7 bases for V and 3 bases for J; bases not matched to a gene: 6. The CDR3 coding sequence is TGTGCCAGCAAATTCGGGGGGTACTACAATGAGCAGTTCTTC. Its translation: CASKFGGYYNEQFF.